The 32 T cell receptor beta chains in this list originate from one sample, sequenced in a study of T cell changes during pregnancy in multiple sclerosis. Assay: immunoSEQ multiplex PCR; the TCRdb copy retains only in-frame clones and omits some. Of about 59,000 clones in the sample, approximately 90% were seen once. The source material was peripheral blood, sampled in the third trimester of pregnancy. Every receptor here comes from a female donor in good health, enrolled as a control in a pregnancy study.

The rearrangement links TRBV5-3 to TRBJ2-1, with 8 positions matching TRBD1. TRBV5-3 is sorted into the ORF group, with uncertain function. V trimming: 2 bases; J trimming: 2 bases; junction bases outside the gene matches: 9. CDR3 length: 17 residues. In nucleotides, the CDR3 is TGTGCCAGAAGCTTCTACATCCAGGGGGCAACCTACAATGAGCAGTTCTTC. Its protein product is CARSFYIQGATYNEQFF.

In this sample, this clone turned up once. The rearrangement joins TRBV18 to TRBJ2-3; 10 bases align to TRBD1. Looked up from germline, CDR1 is KGHSH and CDR2 is LQKENI. CDR3 length equals 16 residues. V was pared by 2 bases and J by 3 bases, with 5 bases of the junction left unmatched. This chain's CDR3 is CASSPRQGAATDTQYF. The CDR3 bases are TGTGCCAGCTCACCAAGACAGGGGGCCGCGACAGATACGCAGTATTTT.

The V and J genes are TRBV7-9 and TRBJ2-7, with D maybe TRBD1 (6 bases). Trimming took off 1 base at V and 4 bases at J, with 17 bases between the two ends. Germline assignment: CDR1 SEHNR and CDR2 FQNEAQ (reference sequence). The CDR3 covers 16 residues. The CDR3 nucleotides read TGTGCCAGCAGCTTAGGGTCCCGGGACACTTTTTACGAGCAGTACTTC. This gives the protein CASSLGSRDTFYEQYF.

The chain couples TRBV11-3 to TRBJ2-3; unclear D gene. Per the germline V gene, CDR1 is SGHNT and CDR2 is YENEEA. This CDR3 region has 14 residues. Trimming took 0 bases from V and 4 from J, leaving 8 bases between them. CDR3 region: CASSLDRVADTQYF. The CDR3 nucleotides are TGTGCCAGCAGCTTAGATCGGGTAGCAGATACGCAGTATTTT.

The rearrangement joins TRBV19 to TRBJ1-4; D unresolved. Trimming left V 7 bases short and J 8 bases short, with 8 bases between. CDR3 length equals 11 residues. CDR1 LNHDA and CDR2 SQIVND come from the germline V gene (reference sequence). The CDR3 region is CASISGEKLFF. The CDR3 nucleotides are TGTGCCAGTATCTCGGGGGAAAAACTGTTTTTT. The full variable domain, completed using reference TRBV19 and TRBJ1-4, is DGGITQSPKYLFRKEGQNVTLSCEQNLNHDAMYWYRQDPGQGLRLIYYSQIVNDFQKGDIAEGYSVSREKKESFPLTVTSAQKNPTAFYLCASISGEKLFFGSGTQLSVL.

The chain carries TRBV29-1 and TRBJ1-4; D gene uncertain. Per germline, CDR1 SQVTM and CDR2 ANQGSEA. Trimming cost V 4 bases and J 4 bases, with 10 bases left between them. CDR3 length: 13 amino acids. The CDR3 sequence is CSVGNRDNEKLFF. DNA of the CDR3: TGCAGCGTTGGGAATCGGGATAATGAAAAACTGTTTTTT.

V usage is TRBV9 and J usage is TRBJ2-1, with TRBD2 matching over 15 bases. This CDR3 spans 18 amino acids. V shed 4 bases and J 7 bases; nucleotides not matched to a gene: 12. The V gene's germline CDR1 is SGDLS and CDR2 YYNGEE. The CDR3 DNA reads as TGTGCCAGCAGCTCGGGACTAGCGGGAGGTGTCGGATTGAATGAGCAGTTCTTC. This sequence encodes CASSSGLAGGVGLNEQFF.

CDR3 sequence (DNA): TGTGCCTGGAGGCCCCTCGACAGGGCCCTTACAGATACGCAGTATTTT. This codes for CAWRPLDRALTDTQYF. This chain links TRBV30 with TRBJ2-3; 7 bases map to TRBD1. The CDR3 contains 16 residues. Germline V gives CDR1 GTSNPN, CDR2 SVGIG (reference sequence). Trimming took 3 bases from V and 3 from J; bases not matched to a gene: 12.

This chain's CDR3 is CASRFPRGQGTTSGNTIYF. The CDR3 DNA is TGTGCCAGCAGGTTCCCGAGGGGACAGGGGACAACCTCTGGAAACACCATATATTTT. The rearrangement joins TRBV11-2 to TRBJ1-3; 10 nucleotides match TRBD1. The CDR3 has 19 amino acids. Losses at the gene ends were 6 bases for V and 0 bases for J; bases not matched to a gene: 14. CDR1 SGHAT and CDR2 FQNNGV come from the germline V gene.

The gene calls are TRBV5-6 and TRBJ2-5; D perhaps matches TRBD1 (5 bases). Germline values: CDR1 SGHDT, CDR2 YYEEEE. This CDR3 spans 14 amino acids. V was shortened by 3 bases and J by 2 bases, with 11 bases between the two germline ends. Here the CDR3 DNA reads TGTGCCAGCAGCTCAACCCAGGGACAAGAGACCCAGTACTTC. The encoded protein is CASSSTQGQETQYF.

The chain employs TRBV30 and TRBJ2-3; a possible D gene is TRBD2 (5 bases). The germline gives CDR1 GTSNPN, CDR2 SVGIG (reference sequence). CDR3 size: 13 residues. V dropped 1 base and J dropped 3 bases, with 8 bases sitting between them. CDR3 protein: CAWSGGVTDTQYF. Here the CDR3 DNA reads TGTGCCTGGAGTGGGGGAGTAACAGATACGCAGTATTTT.

V gene TRBV18 combines with J gene TRBJ2-7, with 8 bases aligning to TRBD1. The trim removed 0 bases at V and 7 bases at J, leaving 8 bases unmatched. This CDR3 contains 15 residues. The germline V gene encodes CDR1 KGHSH and CDR2 LQKENI. CDR3 sequence (DNA): TGTGCCAGCTCACCACCCCATGGACAGGGCGGAGAGCAGTACTTC. Translated, it gives CASSPPHGQGGEQYF.

The chain employs TRBV5-1 and TRBJ2-5; 8 nucleotides match TRBD2. J lost 4 bases, V lost 0 bases, and 11 bases had no gene match. The CDR3 has 17 amino acids. Germline-derived CDR1 and CDR2 are SGHRS and YFSETQ. This CDR3 is CASSLEGVAGRGETQYF. CDR3 coding DNA: TGCGCCAGCAGCTTGGAAGGGGTAGCGGGACGTGGAGAGACCCAGTACTTC.

V and J are TRBV7-8 and TRBJ2-7; the D gene is possibly TRBD1 (8 bases). The CDR3 is 16 amino acids. Germline-derived CDR1 and CDR2 are SGHVS and FQNEAQ. Trimming took off 0 bases at V and 3 bases at J, with 15 bases between the two ends. The DNA of the CDR3 is TGTGCCAGCAGCTTAGCGGGGGGGGGACAGGACTACGAGCAGTACTTC. Translated, it gives CASSLAGGGQDYEQYF.

This clone was detected only once. The chain is built from TRBV4-3 and TRBJ2-7; 10 nucleotides agree with TRBD1. V lost 0 bases and J lost 1; bases outside the gene matches: 9. This CDR3 has 18 amino acids. The V gene's germline CDR1 is LGHNA and CDR2 YSLEER. The CDR3 coding sequence is TGCGCCAGCAGCCAAGATCCACCAGGGACAGGGGTTTCCTACGAGCAGTACTTC. It encodes CASSQDPPGTGVSYEQYF.

The chain combines TRBV6-5 with TRBJ2-1; TRBD2 aligns across 12 bases. The trim removed 6 bases at V and 5 bases at J, leaving 5 bases unmatched. The CDR3 runs to 15 residues. Germline V gives CDR1 MNHEY, CDR2 SVGAGI. CDR3 amino acids: CASRQTSGRDNEQFF. The CDR3 bases are TGTGCCAGCAGACAGACTAGCGGGAGAGACAATGAGCAGTTCTTC.

The V and J genes are TRBV9 and TRBJ2-5; the match to TRBD1 covers 8 bases. The CDR3 has 17 residues. V trimming: 2 bases; J trimming: 1 base; junction bases outside the gene matches: 10. Germline V gene lookup returns CDR1 SGDLS and CDR2 YYNGEE. The CDR3 loop reads CASSVSLNTGGQETQYF. CDR3 sequence (DNA): TGTGCCAGCAGCGTGTCCCTCAATACAGGGGGCCAAGAGACCCAGTACTTC. Looking up the rest from reference TRBV9 and TRBJ2-5 gives the full variable domain: DSGVTQTPKHLITATGQRVTLRCSPRSGDLSVYWYQQSLDQGLQFLIQYYNGEERAKGNILERFSAQQFPDLHSELNLSSLELGDSALYFCASSVSLNTGGQETQYFGPGTRLLVL.

The V gene is TRBV28, the J gene TRBJ2-3, with 7 bases lining up with TRBD1. The trim removed 8 bases at V and 3 bases at J, leaving 11 bases unmatched. The CDR3 length is 15 residues. Germline V lookup: CDR1 MDHEN, CDR2 SYDVKM. The CDR3, as DNA: TGTGCCAGCCCCCCCGACAGGGTAGGAACAGATACGCAGTATTTT. It is translated as CASPPDRVGTDTQYF.

This clone was seen once. The chain couples TRBV27 to TRBJ1-1, with D tentatively TRBD1 (6 bases). V dropped 2 bases and J dropped 7 bases, with 14 bases sitting between them. The germline V gene has CDR1 MNHEY and CDR2 SMNVEV (reference sequence). The CDR3 is 14 residues long. Written as DNA, the CDR3 is TGTGCCAGCAGTTTAAGGACAGACCCTATTGAAGCTTTCTTT. This encodes CASSLRTDPIEAFF.

This rearrangement joins TRBV7-2 to TRBJ2-3; TRBD1 agrees at 7 bases. V lost 4 bases to trimming and J lost 0 bases; unmatched junction nucleotides: 7. The CDR3 loop spans 16 amino acids. From germline, CDR1 is SGHTA and CDR2 FQGNSA. In nucleotides, the CDR3 is TGTGCCAGCAGCTCGGACGGGACAGCTAGCACAGATACGCAGTATTTT. Its translation is CASSSDGTASTDTQYF.

The chain combines TRBV6-1 with TRBJ2-5, with a tentative D call TRBD1 (6 bases). V was clipped by 0 bases and J by 1 base, with 24 bases between them. This CDR3 region has 20 residues. Germline lookup yields CDR1 MNHNS and CDR2 SASEGT. This CDR3 is CASSEARPLTFSDSQETQYF. The CDR3 DNA reads as TGTGCCAGCAGTGAAGCACGGCCTTTAACGTTTTCGGACAGCCAAGAGACCCAGTACTTC.

This sequence joins TRBV15 and TRBJ2-6, with TRBD2 as a possible D gene (5 bases). CDR1 LNHNV and CDR2 YYDKDF come from the germline V gene (reference sequence). Trimming removed 1 base from V and 5 bases from J, with 6 bases in between. The CDR3 spans 14 residues. CDR3 bases: TGTGCCACCAGCAGAGGAGGGAGGGCCAACGTCCTGACTTTC. Its protein is CATSRGGRANVLTF.

This clone was detected only a few times. The chain has TRBV10-3 and TRBJ2-2; the match to TRBD2 covers 10 bases. The J segment lost 2 bases and the V segment lost 10 bases, leaving 4 bases of the junction unmatched. The CDR3 runs to 14 residues. The germline CDR1 and CDR2 sequences are ENHRY and SYGVKD. CDR3 DNA sequence: TGTGCCACCCTAGCGGGAGAAAACACCGGGGAGCTGTTTTTT. As protein: CATLAGENTGELFF.

This chain joins TRBV7-3 and TRBJ2-1, with TRBD1 matching over 8 bases. The CDR3 contains 15 residues. Losses at the gene ends were 5 bases for V and 7 bases for J; bases not matched to a gene: 10. Germline V CDR1 and CDR2: SGHTA, FQGTGA. The CDR3, as DNA: TGTGCCAGCAGCCGAACAGGGGGACGAAGAAATGAGCAGTTCTTC. It encodes CASSRTGGRRNEQFF.

In DNA form, the CDR3 reads TGTGCCAGCAGTCTTACGGGATATAGCAATCAGCCCCAGCATTTT. It translates to CASSLTGYSNQPQHF. This rearrangement joins TRBV6-5 to TRBJ1-5; D unresolved. The germline V and J ends were trimmed by 5 bases and 0 bases, with 11 bases remaining between them. Looked up from germline, CDR1 is MNHEY and CDR2 is SVGAGI. This CDR3 comprises 15 residues.

The chain is built from TRBV7-6 and TRBJ2-1; no clear D gene. CDR1 and CDR2 (germline): SGHVS, FNYEAQ. The CDR3 contains 16 residues. Trimming took 1 base from V and 4 from J, leaving 14 bases between them. The CDR3 region has the DNA TGTGCCAGCAGCTTAGGTGCGGCTACACCTTACAATGAGCAGTTCTTC. Translation gives CASSLGAATPYNEQFF.

The chain uses TRBV18 and TRBJ2-1, with 10 nucleotides matching TRBD1. The V gene's germline CDR1 is KGHSH and CDR2 LQKENI. After removal of 2 bases from V and 6 bases from J, the junction contained 4 bases not matched to a gene. This CDR3 spans 15 amino acids. The CDR3 DNA is TGTGCCAGCTCACCAGCCGGGACAGGGGTCAATGAGCAGTTCTTC. Its translation is CASSPAGTGVNEQFF.

This chain uses TRBV29-1 with TRBJ1-1; D is unresolved. The length of the CDR3 is 12 residues. Germline loops: CDR1 SQVTM, CDR2 ANQGSEA. V was clipped by 5 bases and J by 7 bases, with 14 bases between them. CDR3 sequence: CSVHEGTIEAFF. The CDR3 DNA reads TGCAGCGTTCATGAGGGAACGATTGAAGCTTTCTTT.

The chain is built from TRBV6-4 and TRBJ2-1; 9 nucleotides align to TRBD1. Germline V gene sequence: CDR1 MRHNA, CDR2 SNTAGT. With 0 bases clipped from V and 4 bases from J, the junction kept 4 bases outside the gene matches. The CDR3 contains 16 residues. CDR3: CASSDSTGGDYNEQFF. Here the CDR3 DNA reads TGTGCCAGCAGTGACTCCACAGGGGGCGATTACAATGAGCAGTTCTTC.

This clone was counted only a few times. The chain carries TRBV7-9 and TRBJ1-1; tentative D call: TRBD1 (5 bases). This CDR3 region has 16 residues. Germline V gene data show CDR1 as SEHNR and CDR2 as FQNEAQ (reference sequence). Trimming cost V 3 bases and J 0 bases, with 14 bases left between them. Written as DNA, the CDR3 is TGTGCCAGCAGCTTCATCCCGGGACTCATGAACACTGAAGCTTTCTTT. It yields the protein CASSFIPGLMNTEAFF.

This CDR3 is CASSPTGVREQFF. DNA for the CDR3: TGTGCCAGCAGCCCAACAGGGGTTCGGGAGCAGTTCTTC. The chain is built from TRBV9 and TRBJ2-1; 7 positions agree with TRBD1. Germline V gives CDR1 SGDLS, CDR2 YYNGEE. Germline trimming cut 4 bases from V and 10 bases from J; bases unmatched to any gene: 8. The CDR3 runs to 13 residues.

The genes are TRBV29-1 and TRBJ2-3, with D perhaps matching TRBD2 (5 bases). Germline CDR1 is SQVTM and CDR2 is ANQGSEA. This CDR3 comprises 17 residues. The V end lost 6 bases, the J end lost 5 bases, and 27 bases lay between the germline ends. CDR3 region: CSVAISMPRLALDTQYF. DNA for the CDR3: TGCAGCGTCGCCATATCTATGCCCCGCCTAGCTTTAGATACGCAGTATTTT.